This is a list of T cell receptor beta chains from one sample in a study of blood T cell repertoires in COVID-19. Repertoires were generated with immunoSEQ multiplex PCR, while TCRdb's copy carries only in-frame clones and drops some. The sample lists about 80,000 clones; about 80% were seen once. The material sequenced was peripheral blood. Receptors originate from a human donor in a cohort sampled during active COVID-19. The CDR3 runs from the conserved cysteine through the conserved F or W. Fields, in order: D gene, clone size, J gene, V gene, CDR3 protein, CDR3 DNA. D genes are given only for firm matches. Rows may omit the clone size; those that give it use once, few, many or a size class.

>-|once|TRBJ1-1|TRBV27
CASSSHSGGAAFF
TGTGCCAGCAGTTCCCATTCGGGGGGCGCCGCTTTCTTT
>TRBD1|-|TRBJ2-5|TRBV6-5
CASSRDRGQETQYF
TGTGCCAGTTCCCGGGACAGGGGACAAGAGACCCAGTACTTC
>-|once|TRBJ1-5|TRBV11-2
CASSPGWDQPQHF
TGTGCCAGCAGCCCAGGGTGGGATCAGCCCCAGCATTTT
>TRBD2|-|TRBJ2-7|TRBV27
CASSKGSGYASYEQYF
TGTGCCAGCAGTAAGGGTAGCGGGTACGCTTCCTACGAGCAGTACTTC
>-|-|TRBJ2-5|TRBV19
CASSRTSLRGETQYF
TGTGCCAGTAGCCGGACGAGCCTGAGGGGGGAGACCCAGTACTTC
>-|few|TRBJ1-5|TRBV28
CASRQVAQPQHF
TGTGCCAGCAGGCAAGTGGCTCAGCCCCAGCATTTT
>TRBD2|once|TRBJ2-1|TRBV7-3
CASSFSGRDGNEQFF
TGTGCCAGCAGCTTTAGCGGGAGGGACGGTAATGAGCAGTTCTTC
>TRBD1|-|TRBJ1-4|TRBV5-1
CASGSPRGRDRGRSGNEKLFF
TGCGCCAGCGGATCCCCCAGGGGGCGGGACAGGGGGCGAAGCGGGAATGAAAAACTGTTTTTT
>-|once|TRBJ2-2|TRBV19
CASKVGGFSGAGELFF
TGTGCCAGTAAGGTGGGGGGTTTCTCCGGGGCCGGGGAGCTGTTTTTT
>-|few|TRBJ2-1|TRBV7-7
CASSVDGGLNDEQFF
TGTGCCAGCAGCGTGGACGGAGGTCTAAATGATGAGCAGTTCTTC
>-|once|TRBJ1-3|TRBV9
CASSQTDSSGNTIYF
TGTGCCAGCTCCCAGACGGACAGCTCTGGAAACACCATATATTTT
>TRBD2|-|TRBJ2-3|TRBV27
CASKLLGLAGTSTDTQYF
TGTGCCAGCAAACTCCTTGGACTAGCGGGCACTAGCACAGATACGCAGTATTTT
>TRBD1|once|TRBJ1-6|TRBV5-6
CASSLGQGFNSPLHF
TGTGCCAGCAGCTTGGGACAGGGGTTTAATTCACCCCTCCACTTT
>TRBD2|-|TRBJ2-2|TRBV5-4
CASSTALLAGSYTGELFF
TGTGCCAGCAGCACCGCCCTACTAGCGGGTTCATACACCGGGGAGCTGTTTTTT
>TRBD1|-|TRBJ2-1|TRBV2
CASSRDRGRREQFF
TGTGCCAGCAGTCGGGACAGGGGGCGCCGGGAGCAGTTCTTC
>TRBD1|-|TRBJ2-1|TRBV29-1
CSARDRLSHNEQFF
TGCAGCGCTAGGGACAGACTTTCGCACAATGAGCAGTTCTTC
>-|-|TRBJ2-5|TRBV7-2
CASSPRQDGPKETQYF
TGTGCCAGCAGCCCCCGACAGGATGGCCCTAAAGAGACCCAGTACTTC